This record looks at one T cell receptor (beta chain) sequence and its context. The antigen remains undetermined. Losses at the gene ends were 7 bases for V and 5 bases for J; bases not matched to a gene: 2. In germline, CDR1 is SGHRS, CDR2 YFSETQ. The CDR3 runs to 12 residues. These data are taken from a study of T cell responses to AZD1222 COVID-19 vaccine. Study-level background: Pooling of second doses given at about 4 or about 12 weeks was done. Findings and caveats of the study: Vaccine-associated CD4 TCRs ranged over spike, dominating at 160-218 and 743-854.

Clones were read by immunoSEQ multiplex PCR, and TCRdb kept only the in-frame ones, dropping some. This sample carries 150,000 or so clones, just under 95% of them seen once, and the ten largest clones take about 5%. Sample: peripheral blood, taken on day 0 of AZD1222 vaccination. This sequence was found in an adult in good health. The chain uses TRBV5-1 and TRBJ2-2; 7 positions agree with TRBD1. The CDR3 protein is CASRQGTGELFF. CDR3 coding DNA: TGCGCCAGCCGACAGGGAACCGGGGAGCTGTTTTTT.